This TCR beta chain emerged from a study of blood T cells in healthy people across ages. PCR was performed a second time for roughly 7 to 11 cycles using a sample-barcoded 5' primer and a J-beta primer mix. TCRdb redid the calling of the 5' RACE reads with MiXCR, one entry per CDR3 protein. The data hold over a million distinct CDR3 sequences, with approximately 63% observed a single time. Germline loops: CDR1 MNHEY, CDR2 SMNVEV (reference sequence). This CDR3 spans 16 amino acids. V dropped 6 bases and J dropped 4; count of bases not matched to a gene: 11. Material for sequencing was blood. The TCR was taken from a man aged 18 to 30 in good health. The chain couples TRBV27 to TRBJ2-1, with 8 bases matching TRBD2. CDR3 sequence: CASRNSGVPGYNEQFF. CDR3 DNA: TGTGCCAGCAGAAATAGCGGGGTTCCTGGGTACAATGAGCAGTTCTTC.